This T cell receptor (beta chain) stems from a study of graft-versus-host responses after intestinal transplantation. Points on this clone: Its matching antigen is unknown.

CDR1 and CDR2 from the germline V gene are SGDLS and YYNGEE. There are 13 residues in the CDR3. With V trimmed by 2 bases and J by 4 bases, 2 bases remained unmatched. Generated by immunoSEQ multiplex PCR, the TCRdb table keeps only in-frame clones and is missing some. Of about 88,000 clones listed, 75% to 90% are singletons. The sample in question was unstimulated CD4+ T cells sorted from spleen or lymph node cells, obtained before intestinal transplant. The chain joins TRBV9 to TRBJ1-1, with 7 nucleotides matching TRBD1. The receptor comes from a human donor who received an intestinal transplant. In nucleotides, the CDR3 is TGTGCCAGCAGCGTTCAGGGGGGCACTGAAGCTTTCTTT. Amino acid sequence: CASSVQGGTEAFF.